One and the same sample provided the 3 T cell receptor beta chains below, sequenced in a study of blood T cell repertoires in COVID-19. TCRdb's table, derived via immunoSEQ multiplex PCR, lists solely in-frame clones and lacks some. The data show about 370,000 clones, 80% to 90% seen once. What was sequenced was PBMCs or T cells enriched from blood (not recorded which). The source of these receptors is a man in his late teens or twenties who had recovered from COVID-19.

The rearrangement links TRBV5-8 to TRBJ1-2; TRBD1 matches at 10 bases. V shed 4 bases, J shed 3 bases, and the junction held 9 bases outside the gene matches. CDR3 length equals 16 residues. Germline-derived CDR1 and CDR2 are SGHTS and YDEGEE. CDR3 amino acids: CASSPGTGDWDYGYTF. The CDR3 bases are TGTGCCAGCAGCCCCGGGACAGGGGATTGGGACTATGGCTACACCTTC. Full variable domain (remainder filled in from reference TRBV5-8 and TRBJ1-2): EAGVTQSPTHLIKTRGQQATLRCSPISGHTSVYWYQQALGLGLQFLLWYDEGEERNRGNFPPRFSGRQFPNYSSELNVNALELEDSALYLCASSPGTGDWDYGYTFGSGTRLTVV.

A word on this clone: An end of the junction differs from the germline gene, which may be a read error. The chain couples TRBV5-5 to TRBJ2-5; no definite D call. The CDR3 is 14 residues long. The germline V gene has CDR1 SGHKS and CDR2 YYEKEE (reference sequence). The CDR3 reads CASSLDAFQETQYF. Written as DNA, the CDR3 is TGTGCCAGCAGTTTGGACGCGTTCCAAGAGACCCAGTACTTC.

The J gene is TRBJ2-5, the V gene TRBV28; 13 positions agree with TRBD2. The germline V gene has CDR1 MDHEN and CDR2 SYDVKM. The CDR3 extends over 16 amino acids. V trimming: 5 bases; J trimming: 3 bases; junction bases outside the gene matches: 6. Written as DNA, the CDR3 is TGTGCCAGCAGTGGGCGACTAGCGGGAGGCAAAGAGACCCAGTACTTC. Protein: CASSGRLAGGKETQYF.